Listed here are 26 T cell receptor beta chains from one sample, sequenced in a study of blood T cells in healthy people across ages. A second PCR of about 7 to 12 cycles used a sample-barcoded 5' primer and a J-beta primer mix. One entry per CDR3 protein, called by TCRdb with MiXCR from the 5' RACE reads. Of about 640,000 distinct CDR3 sequences in the sample, roughly three fifths were seen once. Material: blood. The receptors derive from a man aged 55 to 70 in good health.

This chain joins TRBV24-1 and TRBJ2-7; D tentatively fits TRBD1 or TRBD2 (5 bases each). Germline lookup yields CDR1 KGHDR and CDR2 SFDVKD. The CDR3 spans 16 residues. Trimming removed 2 bases at V and 6 bases at J, with 19 bases between. DNA for the CDR3: TGTGCCACCAGTGATTACCCGGCCGGGACGACATCCGAGCAGTACTTC. Encoded protein: CATSDYPAGTTSEQYF.

This clonotype was observed many times. CDR3 protein: CASSQDRETQYF. DNA of the CDR3: TGTGCCAGCAGCCAAGATCGGGAGACCCAGTACTTC. The chain couples TRBV3-1 to TRBJ2-5, with D unclear. V was clipped by 0 bases and J by 5 bases, with 4 bases between them. Per germline, CDR1 LGHDT and CDR2 YNNKEL (reference sequence). The CDR3 length is 12 residues.

This clonotype has only a few counts. J is TRBJ2-7 and V is TRBV7-9; 10 nucleotides agree with TRBD2. V trimming: 5 bases; J trimming: 6 bases; junction bases outside the gene matches: 10. Germline V gene lookup returns CDR1 SEHNR and CDR2 FQNEAQ (reference sequence). This CDR3 has 15 residues. CDR3 sequence reads: CASSPLLAGVREQYF. The CDR3 nucleotides read TGTGCCAGCAGCCCCCTCCTAGCGGGGGTCCGCGAGCAGTACTTC.

The V and J genes are TRBV5-1 and TRBJ2-1; 8 positions match TRBD2. V gave up 0 bases and J gave up 8 bases; unmatched junction bases: 7. The CDR3 totals 15 residues. Germline lookup yields CDR1 SGHRS and CDR2 YFSETQ. CDR3 DNA sequence: TGCGCCAGCAGCTTGGAAACGGGGGGGCCGTATGAGCAGTTCTTC. Residues: CASSLETGGPYEQFF.

This clonotype showed up just a few times. The chain carries TRBV4-1 and TRBJ2-7; no reliable D call. The CDR3 sequence is 15 residues long. The ends were cut back, 8 bases at V and 1 base at J, with 18 bases in the middle. The germline gives CDR1 MGHRA, CDR2 YSYEKL. The DNA of the CDR3 is TGCGCCAGCCGTCTAGAAGGAACACGGTCCTACGAGCAGTACTTC. Translated, it gives CASRLEGTRSYEQYF.

The J gene is TRBJ2-1, the V gene TRBV5-1; D perhaps matches TRBD1 (6 bases). V was shortened by 3 bases and J by 8 bases, with 12 bases between the two germline ends. CDR1 and CDR2 from the germline V gene are SGHRS and YFSETQ. There are 13 residues in the CDR3. This CDR3 reads CASSWDNRDEQFF. The CDR3 DNA sequence: TGCGCCAGCAGCTGGGACAATAGGGATGAGCAGTTCTTC.

V usage is TRBV5-1 and J usage is TRBJ2-1; TRBD2 is a possible D gene (7 bases). Trimming took 3 bases from V and 7 from J, leaving 20 bases between them. The CDR3 is made up of 16 amino acids. Germline V lookup: CDR1 SGHRS, CDR2 YFSETQ. CDR3 sequence (DNA): TGCGCCAGCAGCTCTCCCGGGGGGCGGTCAGGGAATGAGCAGTTCTTC. Protein sequence: CASSSPGGRSGNEQFF.

The chain carries TRBV7-7 and TRBJ2-3, with a weak D call TRBD2 (6 bases). The CDR3 spans 13 residues. The ends were cut back, 5 bases at V and 8 bases at J, with 14 bases in the middle. Germline CDR1 SSHAT, CDR2 FNYEAQ (reference sequence). The CDR3 sequence is CASSTTEGGTQYF. Written as DNA, the CDR3 is TGTGCCAGCAGCACCACGGAGGGAGGTACGCAGTATTTT.

The chain is built from TRBV10-3 and TRBJ1-1, with 10 nucleotides matching TRBD1. The CDR3 is 15 amino acids. Per germline, CDR1 ENHRY and CDR2 SYGVKD. The J segment lost 5 bases and the V segment lost 7 bases, leaving 10 bases of the junction unmatched. The CDR3 loop is CAITRGTGERTEAFF. DNA for the CDR3: TGTGCCATCACCAGAGGGACAGGGGAGAGGACTGAAGCTTTCTTT.

The chain links TRBV2 to TRBJ2-2; 9 bases fit TRBD1. Trimming cost V 3 bases and J 4 bases; bases outside gene matches: 18. The CDR3 runs to 20 residues. From germline, CDR1 is SNHLY and CDR2 FYNNEI. The CDR3 spells CASSDPSSRDREGSTGELFF. CDR3 nucleotides: TGTGCCAGCAGTGATCCCTCGTCCCGGGACAGGGAGGGGTCCACCGGGGAGCTGTTTTTT.

This clonotype was seen a handful of times. The gene calls are TRBV4-1 and TRBJ2-7; tentatively, D is TRBD2 (5 bases). V was shortened by 0 bases and J by 3 bases, with 12 bases between the two germline ends. The CDR3 sequence is 15 residues long. Germline lookup yields CDR1 MGHRA and CDR2 YSYEKL. CDR3 sequence: CASSQDGGWFYEQYF. The CDR3 DNA follows: TGCGCCAGCAGCCAAGACGGAGGATGGTTCTACGAGCAGTACTTC.

This clonotype has a single count. This chain links TRBV2 with TRBJ2-7; D ambiguous. The CDR3 has 12 residues. From germline, CDR1 is SNHLY and CDR2 FYNNEI. V was shortened by 7 bases and J by 2 bases, with 9 bases between the two germline ends. CDR3 in DNA: TGTGCCAGCACCAGACCCACCTACGAGCAGTACTTC. Protein: CASTRPTYEQYF.

The J gene is TRBJ1-5, the V gene TRBV4-1, with no clear D. CDR1 and CDR2 (germline): MGHRA, YSYEKL. The CDR3 runs 14 residues. Trimming pared 1 base from V and 3 bases from J, leaving 7 bases between. The CDR3: CASSQVTANQPQHF. The CDR3 DNA follows: TGCGCCAGCAGCCAAGTAACAGCCAATCAGCCCCAGCATTTT.

This sequence joins TRBV20-1 and TRBJ1-1; tentatively, D is TRBD1 (6 bases). The CDR3 consists of 18 residues. Trimming cost V 1 base and J 0 bases, with 21 bases left between them. Per germline, CDR1 DFQATT and CDR2 SNEGSKA (reference sequence). CDR3 sequence: CSARGGGGGLGMNTEAFF. CDR3 nucleotides: TGCAGTGCTAGAGGTGGGGGAGGGGGTTTGGGAATGAACACTGAAGCTTTCTTT.

The chain uses TRBV29-1 and TRBJ2-3; no definite D call. Trimming removed 4 bases from V and 0 bases from J, with 17 bases in between. Germline CDR1 is SQVTM and CDR2 is ANQGSEA. The CDR3 has 16 residues. CDR3 region: CSVAVGQASSTDTQYF. The CDR3 nucleotides are TGCAGCGTTGCGGTCGGGCAAGCCAGTAGCACAGATACGCAGTATTTT.

The genes are TRBV29-1 and TRBJ1-2; 8 nucleotides agree with TRBD1. The germline V gene has CDR1 SQVTM and CDR2 ANQGSEA. J was trimmed by 8 bases and V by 1 base; bases with no gene match: 6. This CDR3 comprises 13 residues. The CDR3 nucleotides read TGCAGCGTTGAAGTAGGGGGGACAGGAGGCTACACCTTC. Amino acid sequence: CSVEVGGTGGYTF.

The chain joins TRBV24-1 to TRBJ2-1; no clear D. The CDR3 is made up of 11 amino acids. CDR1 and CDR2 (germline): KGHDR, SFDVKD. The V and J ends lost 3 bases and 9 bases respectively, with 5 bases between them. The CDR3: CATSDRTEQFF. The CDR3 DNA follows: TGTGCCACCAGTGATCGAACTGAGCAGTTCTTC.

The chain carries TRBV10-3 and TRBJ2-5; D gene ambiguous. V lost 5 bases to trimming and J lost 1 base, with 8 bases between them. This CDR3 is built from 13 residues. CDR1 is ENHRY and CDR2 is SYGVKD in the germline V gene. The CDR3 loop is CAISPQTQETQYF. Written as DNA, the CDR3 is TGTGCCATCAGTCCTCAGACCCAAGAGACCCAGTACTTC.

This clonotype was counted at least ten times. The chain couples TRBV3-1 to TRBJ2-5; 7 bases fit TRBD1. This CDR3 has 14 residues. The V and J ends lost 3 bases and 5 bases, in that order; junction bases with no gene match: 6. The V gene's germline CDR1 is LGHDT and CDR2 YNNKEL (reference sequence). The chain's CDR3 is CASSQGPQGETQYF. The CDR3 DNA reads as TGTGCCAGCAGCCAGGGCCCACAGGGGGAGACCCAGTACTTC.

The genes are TRBV20-1 and TRBJ2-5; 7 bases are shared with TRBD2. The J segment lost 2 bases and the V segment lost 8 bases, leaving 8 bases of the junction unmatched. This CDR3 has 13 amino acids. Looked up from germline, CDR1 is DFQATT and CDR2 is SNEGSKA (reference sequence). CDR3 sequence: CSPRVGGQETQYF. Here the CDR3 DNA reads TGCAGTCCACGAGTGGGGGGGCAAGAGACCCAGTACTTC.

Only one count was recorded for this clonotype. This rearrangement joins TRBV20-1 to TRBJ2-5; the D call may be TRBD1 or TRBD2 (5 bases each). From germline, CDR1 is DFQATT and CDR2 SNEGSKA (reference sequence). This CDR3 is 16 amino acids long. The ends were cut back, 6 bases at V and 3 bases at J, with 23 bases in the middle. DNA of the CDR3: TGCAGTGCCCCTGGGCCCGGGGCCAGGAAGGAAGAGACCCAGTACTTC. Residues: CSAPGPGARKEETQYF.

The J gene is TRBJ1-1, the V gene TRBV2; 8 nucleotides agree with TRBD1. Germline CDR1 SNHLY, CDR2 FYNNEI. The CDR3 extends over 15 amino acids. The V segment lost 2 bases and the J segment 1 base; nucleotides outside the gene matches: 3. DNA of the CDR3: TGTGCCAGCAGTGAACCAGGGGGCCGGAACACTGAAGCTTTCTTT. Protein: CASSEPGGRNTEAFF.

The V gene is TRBV12-3 or TRBV12-4, the J gene TRBJ2-7, with TRBD1 identical over 10 bases. The CDR3 consists of 14 residues. V shed 6 bases and J 0 bases; nucleotides not matched to a gene: 2. CDR3 sequence: CASRGQGFSYEQYF. The CDR3 DNA reads TGTGCCAGCAGGGGACAGGGGTTCTCCTACGAGCAGTACTTC.

The chain links TRBV6-2 or TRBV6-3 to TRBJ1-4, with D tentatively TRBD1 (5 bases). This CDR3 spans 14 amino acids. The V gene lost 5 bases and the J gene lost 5 bases, with 12 bases spanning the gap. From germline, CDR1 is MNHEY and CDR2 SVGEGT. CDR3 amino acids: CASSTSGVNEKLFF. The CDR3, as DNA: TGTGCCAGCAGTACCTCGGGGGTGAATGAAAAACTGTTTTTT.

In this sample, this clonotype turned up a few times. This sequence joins TRBV6-6 and TRBJ1-1, with D perhaps TRBD1 (6 bases). The CDR3 covers 12 residues. Per germline, CDR1 MNHNY and CDR2 SVGAGI (reference sequence). V was trimmed by 5 bases and J by 5 bases, leaving 9 bases between them. Here the CDR3 reads CASSRQDTEAFF. The CDR3 region has the DNA TGTGCCAGCAGTAGACAGGATACTGAAGCTTTCTTT.

This clonotype was detected a few times. V and J are TRBV10-3 and TRBJ1-5; D ambiguous. The V gene lost 0 bases and the J gene lost 5 bases, with 11 bases spanning the gap. The CDR3 consists of 15 residues. Germline values: CDR1 ENHRY, CDR2 SYGVKD. CDR3 sequence reads: CAISESPGLYQPQHF. CDR3 nucleotide sequence: TGTGCCATCAGTGAGTCGCCAGGCCTGTATCAGCCCCAGCATTTT.